This T cell receptor beta chain was sequenced in a study of T cell responses to AZD1222 COVID-19 vaccine. Sequenced by immunoSEQ multiplex PCR; TCRdb stores in-frame clones only, minus some. The sample holds some 160,000 clones, around nine tenths seen once. The CDR3 runs 11 residues. Trimming stripped 7 bases from V and 1 base from J, with 8 bases between. Germline values: CDR1 SQVTM, CDR2 ANQGSEA. The input for sequencing was peripheral blood, taken on day 0 of AZD1222 vaccination. The chain recombines TRBV29-1 with TRBJ2-7; D is unresolved. This TCR was sampled from an adult in good health. CDR3 protein: CSAGLSYEQYF. The CDR3 DNA follows: TGCAGCGCCGGGTTATCCTACGAGCAGTACTTC.